The next 9 T cell receptor beta chains were all read from a single sample in a study of OX40 agonist ivuxolimab in advanced cancers. TCRdb's table, derived via immunoSEQ multiplex PCR, lists solely in-frame clones and lacks some. The data contain roughly 63,000 clones, roughly nine tenths of them seen just once; the ten biggest clones take up 9.5% to 15%. The material sequenced was CD4+ or CD8+ T cells sorted from blood, taken in a trial of the OX40 agonist ivuxolimab. The receptors were gathered from an adult with an advanced solid tumor such as melanoma, head and neck, liver or kidney cancer.

This clone has just one count. The chain carries TRBV5-4 and TRBJ2-7, with D uncertain. Germline CDR1 reads SGHNT; CDR2 reads YYREEE (reference sequence). Trimming shortened V by 4 bases and J by 3 bases, and 2 bases separated the two germline ends. The CDR3 has 10 amino acids. In nucleotides, the CDR3 is TGTGCCAGCAGCGACTACGAGCAGTACTTC. This codes for CASSDYEQYF.

V gene TRBV5-1 combines with J gene TRBJ2-5; D remains unclear. The ends were cut back, 4 bases at V and 2 bases at J, with 12 bases in the middle. The CDR3 is made up of 14 amino acids. Looked up from germline, CDR1 is SGHRS and CDR2 is YFSETQ. CDR3 DNA sequence: TGCGCCAGCAGCACGGTTGGATCTCAAGAGACCCAGTACTTC. This gives the protein CASSTVGSQETQYF. Based on the CDR3 plus reference TRBV5-1 and TRBJ2-5, the full variable domain is KAGVTQTPRYLIKTRGQQVTLSCSPISGHRSVSWYQQTPGQGLQFLFEYFSETQRNKGNFPGRFSGRQFSNSRSEMNVSTLELGDSALYLCASSTVGSQETQYFGPGTRLLVL.

This clone was found once. A much larger clone differs by one base, so this may be a read error. The chain carries TRBV7-6 and TRBJ2-1; maybe TRBD2 (5 bases). CDR1 is SGHVS and CDR2 is FNYEAQ in the germline V gene. The CDR3 extends over 14 amino acids. The V end was cut by 3 bases, the J end by 0 bases, with 6 bases between. In DNA form, the CDR3 reads TGTGCCAGCAGCTTGGCGGGCTCCTACAATGAGCAGTTCTTC. It yields the protein CASSLAGSYNEQFF.

The chain has TRBV13 and TRBJ2-7; 9 bases align to TRBD1. This CDR3 comprises 14 residues. J lost 2 bases, V lost 4 bases, and 3 bases had no gene match. Germline-derived CDR1 and CDR2 are PRHDT and FYEKMQ (reference sequence). The CDR3 region has the DNA TGTGCCAGCAGCTCTAGGGACAGGGCCTACGAGCAGTACTTC. Amino acid sequence: CASSSRDRAYEQYF. Using reference TRBV13 and TRBJ2-7 for the parts outside the CDR3, the full variable domain is AAGVIQSPRHLIKEKRETATLKCYPIPRHDTVYWYQQGPGQDPQFLISFYEKMQSDKGSIPDRFSAQQFSDYHSELNMSSLELGDSALYFCASSSRDRAYEQYFGPGTRLTVT.

This clone has a single count. The V and J genes are TRBV5-1 and TRBJ2-7; D may be TRBD1 (5 bases). CDR3 size: 15 residues. V was clipped by 0 bases and J by 0 bases, with 10 bases between them. Per the germline V gene, CDR1 is SGHRS and CDR2 is YFSETQ. CDR3 sequence (DNA): TGCGCCAGCAGCTTGGGGCAGGGTGTCTCCTACGAGCAGTACTTC. It yields the protein CASSLGQGVSYEQYF.

The chain has TRBV6-5 and TRBJ1-5, with unresolved D. Trimming cost V 4 bases and J 5 bases, with 9 bases left between them. The CDR3 covers 13 residues. Germline V gene data show CDR1 as MNHEY and CDR2 as SVGAGI. CDR3 sequence reads: CASSLRQDQPQHF. CDR3 coding DNA: TGTGCCAGCAGTTTACGCCAAGATCAGCCCCAGCATTTT.

CDR3 bases: TGTGCCAGCAGTTTAGGACAGGCCGGGGGCACTGAAGCTTTCTTT. It encodes CASSLGQAGGTEAFF. V usage is TRBV6-6 and J usage is TRBJ1-1; 7 bases agree with TRBD1. J lost 4 bases, V lost 4 bases, and 9 bases had no gene match. The CDR3 contains 15 residues. Looked up from germline, CDR1 is MNHNY and CDR2 is SVGAGI (reference sequence).

The rearrangement links TRBV2 to TRBJ2-7; possible D gene TRBD1, 5 bases. The CDR3 runs 13 residues. V lost 1 base, J lost 4 bases, and 8 bases lay in between. Germline V lookup: CDR1 SNHLY, CDR2 FYNNEI. The CDR3 reads CASSEGTRYEQYF. CDR3 in DNA: TGTGCCAGCAGTGAAGGGACAAGATACGAGCAGTACTTC. The variable domain in full, completed from reference TRBV2 and TRBJ2-7, reads EPEVTQTPSHQVTQMGQEVILRCVPISNHLYFYWYRQILGQKVEFLVSFYNNEISEKSEIFDDQFSVERPDGSNFTLKIRSTKLEDSAMYFCASSEGTRYEQYFGPGTRLTVT.

The chain employs TRBV27 and TRBJ1-2; TRBD1 aligns across 7 bases. J was trimmed by 4 bases and V by 3 bases; bases with no gene match: 8. This CDR3 comprises 15 residues. The V gene's germline CDR1 is MNHEY and CDR2 SMNVEV (reference sequence). CDR3 coding DNA: TGTGCCAGCAGTTTCGGTCTGGAGGGGGCCTATGGCTACACCTTC. Translating it yields CASSFGLEGAYGYTF.